The sequence of this T cell receptor beta chain was determined in a study of CD8 T cells in ankylosing spondylitis. Study-level points and caveats: It appeared that ankylosing spondylitis blood was characterized by a TCR beta motif of several highly homologous variants. In ankylosing spondylitis patients, matched synovial fluid reportedly showed significant enrichment of disease-linked clones. In synovial fluid and blood from reactive arthritis, some motif variants were previously reported.

Concerning this clonotype: What it recognizes is unknown.

The TCR beta libraries were generated through quantitative 5'-RACE incorporating molecular barcodes. TCRdb re-analysed the 5' RACE reads in MiXCR, keeping a single row per CDR3 protein. The table records under 250,000 distinct CDR3 sequences, roughly 8.2% of them present only once. The clonotype was recovered from a female donor with ankylosing spondylitis or in good health (not recorded which). Sequenced input: blood, either unsorted or a sorted T cell fraction (not recorded which).

The CDR3 region is CASSSLAGNYEQYF. The CDR3 bases are TGTGCCAGCAGCTCTTTAGCGGGGAACTACGAGCAGTACTTC. V usage is TRBV7-2 and J usage is TRBJ2-7; the match to TRBD2 covers 8 bases. The CDR3 totals 14 residues. Germline V lookup: CDR1 SGHTA, CDR2 FQGNSA. Trimming cost V 4 bases and J 3 bases; bases outside gene matches: 5.